This TCR beta chain is from a study of response to subunit inactivated influenza vaccine. General study findings and limits: Authors proposed each seasonal influenza vaccination draws in few new T cells.

The CDR3 contains 15 residues. The V gene's germline CDR1 is MNHNS and CDR2 SASEGT. With 8 bases removed from V and 4 bases from J, the gap between germline ends came to 20 bases. A single record per CDR3 protein comes from TCRdb applying MiXCR to the RT-PCR reads. This repertoire shows some 180,000 distinct CDR3 sequences, around a tenth found once; its top ten account for roughly 10%. To note about this clonotype: Its antigen is not known.

This TCR derives from a man aged 50-59 years who received an inactivated influenza vaccine. V is TRBV6-1 and J is TRBJ1-2, with D possibly matching TRBD1 (5 bases). This specimen consisted of non-naive T cells sorted from PBMCs, obtained on the day of vaccination. CDR3 nucleotides: TGTGCCAGCCGAGGCCCTGGCGCAGGGCTCTATGGCTACACCTTC. As protein: CASRGPGAGLYGYTF.